Presented here are 18 T cell receptor beta chains from one specimen sequenced in a study of Ad26.COV2.S vaccination and SARS-CoV-2 variants. Sequencing used immunoSEQ multiplex PCR; TCRdb keeps in-frame clones, though not all of them. This table has about 320,000 clones, 85% to 90% appearing once. Treatment reported: over 15 received Ad26.COV2.S at low or high dose, single or two shots; roughly five received placebo; per-sample allocation not given. Collection of the samples took place on day 63 after the first injection of vaccine or placebo. The sequencing here drew on peripheral blood, taken in a trial of Ad26.COV2.S vaccine versus placebo. Receptor source: a person aged 18-60 years who received the Ad26.COV2.S COVID-19 vaccine or a placebo.

This chain joins TRBV3-1 (or the pseudogene TRBV3-2) and TRBJ1-1, with D unclear. Per germline, CDR1 LGHDT and CDR2 YNNKEL (reference sequence). V lost 4 bases, J lost 8 bases, and 11 bases lay in between. The CDR3 is made up of 12 amino acids. This CDR3 reads CASSLGGYEAFF. The CDR3 DNA follows: TGTGCCAGCAGCCTCGGCGGCTACGAAGCTTTCTTT.

V is TRBV3-1 (or the pseudogene TRBV3-2) and J is TRBJ2-2; D gene uncertain. The V gene's germline CDR1 is LGHDT and CDR2 YNNKEL (reference sequence). V was pared by 4 bases and J by 0 bases, with 9 bases between. The length of the CDR3 is 15 residues. The CDR3 spells CASSPRSSNTGELFF. Here the CDR3 DNA reads TGTGCCAGCAGCCCTAGGTCCTCGAACACCGGGGAGCTGTTTTTT.

The gene calls are TRBV6-1 and TRBJ1-2, with TRBD1 matching 8 bases. Looked up from germline, CDR1 is MNHNS and CDR2 is SASEGT. With 2 bases clipped from V and 10 bases from J, the junction kept 12 bases outside the gene matches. This CDR3 has 15 amino acids. This CDR3 reads CASSELTWGTGVYTF. The CDR3 DNA reads as TGTGCCAGCAGTGAATTAACTTGGGGGACAGGCGTCTACACCTTC.

The chain carries TRBV28 and TRBJ2-7, with 8 bases aligning to TRBD1. The trim removed 2 bases at V and 3 bases at J, leaving 9 bases unmatched. Germline loops: CDR1 MDHEN, CDR2 SYDVKM. This CDR3 spans 16 amino acids. The CDR3 protein is CASSLLLRDRYYEQYF. The DNA of the CDR3 is TGTGCCAGCAGTTTACTCCTCCGGGACAGGTACTACGAGCAGTACTTC. Full variable domain (outside the CDR3, taken from reference TRBV28 and TRBJ2-7): DVKVTQSSRYLVKRTGEKVFLECVQDMDHENMFWYRQDPGLGLRLIYFSYDVKMKEKGDIPEGYSVSREKKERFSLILESASTNQTSMYLCASSLLLRDRYYEQYFGPGTRLTVT.

The J gene is TRBJ1-1, the V gene TRBV14; D not certain. The CDR3 has 14 residues. Trimming cost V 1 base and J 0 bases, with 6 bases left between them. Germline assignment: CDR1 SGHDN and CDR2 FVKESK. This CDR3 reads CASSQGRLNTEAFF. CDR3 DNA sequence: TGTGCCAGCAGCCAAGGACGCCTGAACACTGAAGCTTTCTTT.

This CDR3 reads CASSLQGWLADTQYF. CDR3 nucleotide sequence: TGTGCCAGCAGCTTACAGGGATGGTTAGCAGATACGCAGTATTTT. The chain couples TRBV7-3 to TRBJ2-3, with a weak D call TRBD1 (5 bases). V gave up 2 bases and J gave up 4 bases, with 13 bases separating them. The CDR3 sequence is 15 residues long. Germline V gene lookup returns CDR1 SGHTA and CDR2 FQGTGA. Drawing the rest from reference TRBV7-3 and TRBJ2-3, the complete variable domain is GAGVSQTPSNKVTEKGKYVELRCDPISGHTALYWYRQSLGQGPEFLIYFQGTGAADDSGLPNDRFFAVRPEGSVSTLKIQRTERGDSAVYLCASSLQGWLADTQYFGPGTRLTVL.

This clone was seen just once. This chain joins TRBV4-1 and TRBJ1-2; D is uncertain. Germline CDR1 is MGHRA and CDR2 is YSYEKL. This CDR3 spans 16 amino acids. Trimming left V 0 bases short and J 3 bases short, with 14 bases between. DNA of the CDR3: TGCGCCAGCAGCCAAGATCAGGCCATCCCCTACTATGGCTACACCTTC. It is translated as CASSQDQAIPYYGYTF.

This clone was found a few times. The chain employs TRBV19 and TRBJ2-2; 7 positions match TRBD2. CDR1 and CDR2 from the germline V gene are LNHDA and SQIVND (reference sequence). Trimming cost V 11 bases and J 6 bases; bases outside gene matches: 12. The CDR3 contains 14 residues. The CDR3 nucleotides read TGTGCCGTCTCCCAGGGCCGGGAGGCCGGGGAGCTGTTTTTT. The encoded protein is CAVSQGREAGELFF.

This clone was recorded once. The chain employs TRBV28 and TRBJ1-1; D uncertain. The CDR3 has 12 amino acids. V lost 1 base and J lost 7, with 7 bases in between. Germline values: CDR1 MDHEN, CDR2 SYDVKM. In nucleotides, the CDR3 is TGTGCCAGCAGTTTATTTGACCTTGAAGCTTTCTTT. Protein sequence: CASSLFDLEAFF.

This chain joins TRBV10-3 and TRBJ1-2; D gene unclear. This CDR3 has 12 amino acids. The V end was cut by 11 bases, the J end by 0 bases, with 10 bases between. CDR1 is ENHRY and CDR2 is SYGVKD in the germline V gene. The DNA for the CDR3 is TGTGCCGCCGGTGGGTCTAACTATGGCTACACCTTC. It translates to CAAGGSNYGYTF.

The genes are TRBV6-1 and TRBJ1-1; D uncertain. This CDR3 region has 14 residues. From germline, CDR1 is MNHNS and CDR2 SASEGT. The V gene lost 3 bases and the J gene lost 1 base, with 9 bases spanning the gap. In nucleotides, the CDR3 is TGTGCCAGCAGTGACCCTTGGCGGAACACTGAAGCTTTCTTT. Protein product: CASSDPWRNTEAFF.

The genes are TRBV10-3 and TRBJ1-6; 8 bases map to TRBD1. The V gene's germline CDR1 is ENHRY and CDR2 SYGVKD. Trimming at V came to 2 bases and at J to 5 bases, leaving 2 bases not matched to a gene. This CDR3 region has 15 residues. The CDR3 nucleotides are TGTGCCATCAGTGAGAACAGGGGGGATAATTCACCCCTCCACTTT. This translates into CAISENRGDNSPLHF.

The CDR3 is CASSLGGRDLLQYF. CDR3 in DNA: TGTGCCAGCAGCTTAGGGGGCCGGGACCTTCTGCAGTATTTT. V is TRBV7-2 and J is TRBJ2-3; D tentatively reads TRBD1 or TRBD2 (5 bases each). Germline values: CDR1 SGHTA, CDR2 FQGNSA. Trimming took 1 base from V and 11 from J, leaving 16 bases between them. This CDR3 has 14 amino acids. Complete variable domain (other parts from reference TRBV7-2 and TRBJ2-3): GAGVSQSPSNKVTEKGKDVELRCDPISGHTALYWYRQSLGQGLEFLIYFQGNSAPDKSGLPSDRFSAERTGGSVSTLTIQRTQQEDSAVYLCASSLGGRDLLQYFGPGTRLTVL.

The rearrangement uses TRBV6-5 and TRBJ2-1, with unresolved D. CDR3 length equals 13 residues. With 6 bases removed from V and 6 bases from J, the gap between germline ends came to 12 bases. The V gene's germline CDR1 is MNHEY and CDR2 SVGAGI. Here the CDR3 reads CASSFTALNEQFF. The CDR3, as DNA: TGTGCCAGCAGCTTTACGGCCCTCAATGAGCAGTTCTTC.

The V call is TRBV28, the J call TRBJ2-2, with D possibly being TRBD1 (5 bases). V was clipped by 2 bases and J by 2 bases, with 9 bases between them. The germline CDR1 and CDR2 sequences are MDHEN and SYDVKM. The CDR3 totals 15 residues. CDR3 bases: TGTGCCAGCAGTTTAGGGGCTCCTAACACCGGGGAGCTGTTTTTT. This codes for CASSLGAPNTGELFF.

The genes are TRBV5-1 and TRBJ2-7, with D tentatively TRBD1 or TRBD2 (5 bases each). Germline V lookup: CDR1 SGHRS, CDR2 YFSETQ. The length of the CDR3 is 13 residues. Trimming shortened V by 8 bases and J by 6 bases, and 18 bases separated the two germline ends. CDR3 amino acids: CASCRDGHREQYF. The CDR3 nucleotides read TGCGCCAGTTGCCGGGACGGACATCGCGAGCAGTACTTC.

This clone was seen more than once but under ten times. The chain joins TRBV7-3 to TRBJ2-2; D is tentatively TRBD1 or TRBD2 (5 bases each). Trimming left V 5 bases short and J 4 bases short, with 11 bases between. Germline V gene data show CDR1 as SGHTA and CDR2 as FQGTGA. The CDR3 is 14 amino acids. CDR3 coding DNA: TGTGCCAGCAGCCGGGACCGACCCACCGGGGAGCTGTTTTTT. Its translation is CASSRDRPTGELFF.

The rearrangement uses TRBV21-1 and TRBJ2-3; the table calls TRBD1, which could not be checked here. TRBV21-1 is assigned pseudogene status. The CDR3 has 15 amino acids. Here the CDR3 reads CASSRQGQATDTQYF. The CDR3 DNA follows: TGTGCCAGCAGCAGGCAGGGACAAGCCACAGATACGCAGTATTTT.